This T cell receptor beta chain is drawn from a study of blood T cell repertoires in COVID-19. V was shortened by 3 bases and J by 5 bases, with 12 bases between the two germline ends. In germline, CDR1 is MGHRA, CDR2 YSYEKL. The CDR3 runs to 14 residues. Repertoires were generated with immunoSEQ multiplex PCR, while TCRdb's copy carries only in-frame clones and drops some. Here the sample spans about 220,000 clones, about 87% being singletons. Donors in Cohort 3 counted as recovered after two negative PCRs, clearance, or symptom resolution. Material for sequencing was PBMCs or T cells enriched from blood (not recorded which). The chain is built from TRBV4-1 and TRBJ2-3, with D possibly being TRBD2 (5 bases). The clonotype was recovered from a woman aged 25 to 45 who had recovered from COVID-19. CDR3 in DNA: TGCGCCAGCAGCCAGGAGGAAGCGATAGATACGCAGTATTTT. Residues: CASSQEEAIDTQYF.